The rows below give T cell receptor beta chains drawn from one sample of a study of T cells in Graves' hyperthyroidism and ophthalmopathy. Via MiXCR, TCRdb re-called the multiplex PCR reads, giving one row per CDR3 protein. This repertoire shows hundreds of thousands of distinct CDR3 sequences, 11% to 15% found once; its top ten account for approximately 10%. Sequenced material: blood. The receptors were sampled from a woman aged 18-30 years with Graves' hyperthyroidism. Both conserved end residues are trimmed from each CDR3. Each record gives: V gene, CDR3 protein.

TRBV6-1 ASRKRQGLGNTIY
TRBV29-1 SVGGHTGANEKLF
TRBV20-1 SAREGAVNTEAF
TRBV19 ASANPGELF
TRBV18 ASSPRDFTEAF
TRBV30 AWSVQGGETQY
TRBV27 ASSFLAGDNEQF
TRBV7-8 ASSLRGGLDTDTQY
TRBV18 ASSPLGQGANEQF
TRBV6-1 ASRGERKTETQY
TRBV6-6 ASSYQNEQF
TRBV3-1 ASSQGDRGGNQPQH
TRBV7-9 ASSLEFRQKNEQF
TRBV30 ACSLQGNTEAF
TRBV20-1 SAPVGLYEQY
TRBV11-2 ASSNRDRANTEAF
TRBV20-1 SAKSGRSYNEQF
TRBV20-1 SASHGVFHDEQY
TRBV12-3/TRBV12-4 ASSAGGAFTEAF
TRBV20-1 GAEGIRNTIY
TRBV12-3/TRBV12-4 ATTDREKNNEQF
TRBV28 ASSLYQAAIY
TRBV5-1 ASSLGQAAIYNEQF
TRBV3-1 ASSQKSVDTQY
TRBV7-2 ASSTDGLASNEQF
TRBV4-1 ASSQSPSIAGVGEQF
TRBV20-1 SARVTTLHGYT
TRBV15 ATSRDWGAYGTDTQY
TRBV7-3 ASSSGGPAF
TRBV20-1 SRGRTSSTDTQY
TRBV4-3 ASSQERTLNTEAF
TRBV28 ASSLGGTGVANEKLF
TRBV20-1 SARDSQGLYTGELF
TRBV7-9 ASSIRTAGTSGSNEQF
TRBV18 ASRQGVNTEAF
TRBV6-4 ASSEMENQPQH
TRBV29-1 SVAGTGGETQY
TRBV12-3/TRBV12-4 ASTREGTGETQY
TRBV19 ASRVKQGARTEAF
TRBV28 ASSRPSTYEQF
TRBV2 ASRTSRGDHQPQH
TRBV14 ASSQGDSRLTAF
TRBV30 AWSPGVQPQH
TRBV11-2 ASSFAGSQY
TRBV6-2/TRBV6-3 ASTRGSPLGNEQF
TRBV7-2 ASSPGDRTNYGYT
TRBV4-3 ASSQDRFQGAYNEQF
TRBV7-3 ASSRGGGLPYEQF
TRBV19 ASNPGTWVHEQY
TRBV11-2 ASTHGATQY
TRBV12-3/TRBV12-4 ASSLRQGKRNEQF
TRBV7-2 ASSLRAGRAGADTQY
TRBV20-1 SARWGGTDNEQF